This T cell receptor beta chain was identified during a study of TIL therapy for anti-PD-1-resistant metastatic lung cancer. Time point given: pre-treatment sample, taken before nivolumab and TIL therapy. Germline V gene sequence: CDR1 SGHTA, CDR2 FQGNSA. This CDR3 comprises 13 residues. The V and J ends lost 5 bases and 6 bases, in that order; junction bases with no gene match: 0. About this clone: What it recognizes is unknown.

The libraries were made with immunoSEQ v3. Assay used: immunoSEQ multiplex PCR; TCRdb lists only in-frame clones, some missing. The profile covers 50,000 or so clones, with less than 80% appearing a single time and under 5.5% taken by the ten largest. General study results and limits: After infusion, TIL clonotypes partly replaced peripheral T cells and declined over months. Patients were highly selected, enriched for treatment-naive, never-smoker and oncogene-addicted cases.

The source was blood, collected at baseline. This TCR was sampled from a woman aged 25-85 years with non-small cell lung cancer. V is TRBV7-2 and J is TRBJ2-3, with 12 bases identical to TRBD2. In nucleotides, the CDR3 is TGTGCCAGCAGCGGACTAGCGGGGGATACGCAGTATTTT. Translating it yields CASSGLAGDTQYF.